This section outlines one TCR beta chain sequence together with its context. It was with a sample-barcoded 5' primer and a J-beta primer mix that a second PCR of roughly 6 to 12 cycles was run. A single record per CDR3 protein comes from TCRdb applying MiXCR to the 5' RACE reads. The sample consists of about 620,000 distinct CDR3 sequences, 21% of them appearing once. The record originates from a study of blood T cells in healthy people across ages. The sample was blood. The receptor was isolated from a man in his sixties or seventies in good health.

In nucleotides, the CDR3 is TGCGCCAGCAGCCAAGGTCGCAATCAGCCCCAGCATTTT. It specifies CASSQGRNQPQHF. The J gene is TRBJ1-5, the V gene TRBV4-1; no reliable D call. There are 13 residues in the CDR3. The V end was cut by 1 base, the J end by 2 bases, with 3 bases between. Germline V gene lookup returns CDR1 MGHRA and CDR2 YSYEKL.